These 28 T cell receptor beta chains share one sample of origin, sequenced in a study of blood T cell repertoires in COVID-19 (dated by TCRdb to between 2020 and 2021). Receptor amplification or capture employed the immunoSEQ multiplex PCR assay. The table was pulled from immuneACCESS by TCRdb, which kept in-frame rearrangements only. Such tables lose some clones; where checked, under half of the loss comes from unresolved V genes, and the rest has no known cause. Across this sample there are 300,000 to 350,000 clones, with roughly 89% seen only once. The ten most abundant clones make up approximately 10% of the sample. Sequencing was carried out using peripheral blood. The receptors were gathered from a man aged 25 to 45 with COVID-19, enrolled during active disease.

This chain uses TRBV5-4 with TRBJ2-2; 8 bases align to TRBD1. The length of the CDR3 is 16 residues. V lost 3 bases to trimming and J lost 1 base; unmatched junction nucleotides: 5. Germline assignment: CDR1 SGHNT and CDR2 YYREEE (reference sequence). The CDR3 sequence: CASSSYRGMNTGELFF. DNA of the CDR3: TGTGCCAGCAGCTCCTACAGGGGGATGAACACCGGGGAGCTGTTTTTT.

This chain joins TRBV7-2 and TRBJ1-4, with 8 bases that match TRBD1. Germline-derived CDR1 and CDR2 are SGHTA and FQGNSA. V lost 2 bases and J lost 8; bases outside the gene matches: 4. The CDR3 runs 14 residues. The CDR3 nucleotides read TGTGCCAGCAGCTTACAACAGGGGGGGGAAAAACTGTTTTTT. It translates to CASSLQQGGEKLFF. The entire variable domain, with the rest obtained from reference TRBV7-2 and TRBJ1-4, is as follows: GAGVSQSPSNKVTEKGKDVELRCDPISGHTALYWYRQSLGQGLEFLIYFQGNSAPDKSGLPSDRFSAERTGGSVSTLTIQRTQQEDSAVYLCASSLQQGGEKLFFGSGTQLSVL.

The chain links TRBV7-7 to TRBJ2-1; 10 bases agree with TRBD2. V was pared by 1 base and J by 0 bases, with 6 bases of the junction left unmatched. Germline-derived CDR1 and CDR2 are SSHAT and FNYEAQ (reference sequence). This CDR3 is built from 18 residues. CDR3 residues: CASSLEGSGRRSYNEQFF. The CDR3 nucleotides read TGTGCCAGCAGCTTAGAAGGTAGCGGGAGGCGCTCCTACAATGAGCAGTTCTTC.

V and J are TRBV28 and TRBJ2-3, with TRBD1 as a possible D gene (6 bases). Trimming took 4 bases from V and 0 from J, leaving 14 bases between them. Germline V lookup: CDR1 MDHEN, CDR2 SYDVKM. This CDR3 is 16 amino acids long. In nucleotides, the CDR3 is TGTGCCAGCAGTTCACCATCAGGGGCAAGCACAGATACGCAGTATTTT. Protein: CASSSPSGASTDTQYF.

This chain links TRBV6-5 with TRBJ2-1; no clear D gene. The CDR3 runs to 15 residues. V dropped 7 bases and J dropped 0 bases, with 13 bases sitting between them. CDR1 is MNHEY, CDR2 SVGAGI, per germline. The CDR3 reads CASTPAARSYNEQFF. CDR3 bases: TGTGCCAGCACCCCCGCAGCGCGCTCCTACAATGAGCAGTTCTTC.

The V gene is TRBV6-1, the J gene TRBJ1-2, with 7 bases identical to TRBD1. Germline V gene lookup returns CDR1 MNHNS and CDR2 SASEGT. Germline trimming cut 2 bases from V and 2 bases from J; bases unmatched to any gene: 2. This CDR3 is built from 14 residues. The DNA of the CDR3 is TGTGCCAGCAGTGAACAGGACAGGAACTATGGCTACACCTTC. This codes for CASSEQDRNYGYTF.

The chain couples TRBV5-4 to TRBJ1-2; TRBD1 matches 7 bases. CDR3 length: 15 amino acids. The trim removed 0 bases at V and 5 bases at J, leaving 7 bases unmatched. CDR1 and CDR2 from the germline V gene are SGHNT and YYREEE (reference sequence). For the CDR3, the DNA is TGTGCCAGCAGCTTGGACCTGCACAGGGGTTATGGCTACACCTTC. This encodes CASSLDLHRGYGYTF.

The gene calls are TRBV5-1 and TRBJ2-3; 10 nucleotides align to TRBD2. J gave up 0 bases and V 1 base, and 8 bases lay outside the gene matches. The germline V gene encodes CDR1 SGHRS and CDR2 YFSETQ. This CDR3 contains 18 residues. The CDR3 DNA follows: TGCGCCAGCAGCTTGATCCTTCTAGCGGGGGAGAGCACAGATACGCAGTATTTT. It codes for CASSLILLAGESTDTQYF.

DNA of the CDR3: TGTGCCAGCAGTTCGGGGGGTAATGGTGATGAAAAACTGTTTTTT. Protein: CASSSGGNGDEKLFF. The V call is TRBV28, the J call TRBJ1-4; a weak D match, TRBD1 (5 bases). CDR1 and CDR2 from the germline V gene are MDHEN and SYDVKM. The V end was cut by 4 bases, the J end by 6 bases, with 15 bases between. The CDR3 length is 15 residues.

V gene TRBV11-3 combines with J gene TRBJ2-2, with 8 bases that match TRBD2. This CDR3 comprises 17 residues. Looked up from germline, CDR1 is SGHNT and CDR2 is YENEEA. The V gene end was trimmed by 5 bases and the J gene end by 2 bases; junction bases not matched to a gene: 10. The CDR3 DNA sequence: TGTGCCAGCAGCCACCCCCGGGAGGGGGTCAACACCGGGGAGCTGTTTTTT. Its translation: CASSHPREGVNTGELFF.

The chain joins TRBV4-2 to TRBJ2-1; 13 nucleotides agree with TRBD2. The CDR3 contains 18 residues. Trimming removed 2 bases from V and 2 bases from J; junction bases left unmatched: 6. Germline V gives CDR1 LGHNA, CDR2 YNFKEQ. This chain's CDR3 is CASSQKLAGGFPYNEQFF. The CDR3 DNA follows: TGTGCCAGCAGCCAAAAACTAGCGGGGGGGTTCCCCTACAATGAGCAGTTCTTC.

The CDR3 nucleotides are TGTGCCAGCTCACCACCAACAGGGCTTGGAAACACCATATATTTT. Its protein product is CASSPPTGLGNTIYF. This chain connects TRBV18 to TRBJ1-3; possibly TRBD1 for D (6 bases). This CDR3 spans 15 amino acids. Germline CDR1 is KGHSH and CDR2 is LQKENI. The V gene lost 0 bases and the J gene lost 3 bases, with 9 bases spanning the gap.

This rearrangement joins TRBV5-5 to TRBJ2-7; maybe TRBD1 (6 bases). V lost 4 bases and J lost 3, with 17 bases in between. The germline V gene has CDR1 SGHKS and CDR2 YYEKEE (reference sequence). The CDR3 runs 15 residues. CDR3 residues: CASSADRPDFYEQYF. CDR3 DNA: TGTGCCAGCAGCGCTGACAGGCCGGACTTCTACGAGCAGTACTTC.

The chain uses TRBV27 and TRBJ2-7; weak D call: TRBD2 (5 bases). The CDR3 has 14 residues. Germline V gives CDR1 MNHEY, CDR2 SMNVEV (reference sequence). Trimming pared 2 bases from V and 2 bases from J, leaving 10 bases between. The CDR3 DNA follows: TGTGCCAGCAGTTTAAAGGAGCGGACCTACGAGCAGTACTTC. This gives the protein CASSLKERTYEQYF.

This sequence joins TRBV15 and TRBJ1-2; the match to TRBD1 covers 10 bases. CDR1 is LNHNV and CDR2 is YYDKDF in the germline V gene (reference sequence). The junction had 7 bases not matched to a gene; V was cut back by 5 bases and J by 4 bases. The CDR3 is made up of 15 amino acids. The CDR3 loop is CATSRDRGGVYGYTF. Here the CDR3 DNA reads TGTGCCACCAGCCGGGACAGGGGAGGCGTCTATGGCTACACCTTC.

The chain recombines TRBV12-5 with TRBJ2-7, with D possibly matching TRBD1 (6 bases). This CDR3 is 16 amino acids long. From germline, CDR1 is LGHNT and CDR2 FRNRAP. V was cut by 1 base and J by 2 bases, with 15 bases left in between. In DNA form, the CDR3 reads TGTGCTAGTGGTTTGGAGCTGACAGGACAAACCTACGAGCAGTACTTC. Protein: CASGLELTGQTYEQYF.

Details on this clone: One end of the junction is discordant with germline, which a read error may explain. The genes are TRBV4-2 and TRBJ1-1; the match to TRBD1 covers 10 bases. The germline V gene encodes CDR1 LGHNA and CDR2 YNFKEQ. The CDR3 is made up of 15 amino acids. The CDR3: CASSQGGQGRTEAFF. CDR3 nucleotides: TGTGCCAGCAGTCAAGGGGGACAGGGGCGCACTGAAGCTTTCTTT.

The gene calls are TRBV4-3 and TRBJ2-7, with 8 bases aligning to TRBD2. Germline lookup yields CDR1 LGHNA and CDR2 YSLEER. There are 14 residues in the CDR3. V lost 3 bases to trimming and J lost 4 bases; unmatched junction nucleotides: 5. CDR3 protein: CASSQSGGRYEQYF. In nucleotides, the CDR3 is TGCGCCAGCAGCCAGTCGGGCGGGAGGTACGAGCAGTACTTC.

This chain's CDR3 is CASSPGGSPLHF. CDR3 bases: TGTGCCAGCAGCCCGGGGGGATCACCCCTCCACTTT. This rearrangement joins TRBV7-8 to TRBJ1-6; D perhaps matches TRBD1 (5 bases). The CDR3 is 12 residues long. Deletions cut 5 bases from V and 10 bases from J, with 9 bases between. Germline V gene data show CDR1 as SGHVS and CDR2 as FQNEAQ.

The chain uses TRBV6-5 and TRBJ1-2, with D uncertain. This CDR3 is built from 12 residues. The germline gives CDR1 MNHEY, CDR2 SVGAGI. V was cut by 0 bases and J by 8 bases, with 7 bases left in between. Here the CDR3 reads CASSYSNSGYTF. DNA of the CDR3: TGTGCCAGCAGTTACTCAAACTCCGGCTACACCTTC.

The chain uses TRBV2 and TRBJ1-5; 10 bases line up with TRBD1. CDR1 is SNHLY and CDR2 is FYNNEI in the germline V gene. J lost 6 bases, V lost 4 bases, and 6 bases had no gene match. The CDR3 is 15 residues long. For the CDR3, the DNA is TGTGCCAGCAGTGGAGTAGGGGACAGGGGTCAGCCCCAGCATTTT. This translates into CASSGVGDRGQPQHF.

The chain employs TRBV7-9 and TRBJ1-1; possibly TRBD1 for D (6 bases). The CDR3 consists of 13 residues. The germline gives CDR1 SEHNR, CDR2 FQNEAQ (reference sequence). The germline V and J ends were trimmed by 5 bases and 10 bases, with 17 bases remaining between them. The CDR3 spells CASSQDRRERAFF. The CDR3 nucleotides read TGTGCCAGCAGCCAAGACAGGAGAGAGAGAGCTTTCTTT.

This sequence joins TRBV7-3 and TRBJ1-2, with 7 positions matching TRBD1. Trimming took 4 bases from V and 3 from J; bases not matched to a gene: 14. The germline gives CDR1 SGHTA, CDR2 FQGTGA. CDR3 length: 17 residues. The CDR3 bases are TGTGCCAGCAGCTCTTATTCTAGACAGGGAGAAGACTATGGCTACACCTTC. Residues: CASSSYSRQGEDYGYTF. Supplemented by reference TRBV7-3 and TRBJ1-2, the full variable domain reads GAGVSQTPSNKVTEKGKYVELRCDPISGHTALYWYRQSLGQGPEFLIYFQGTGAADDSGLPNDRFFAVRPEGSVSTLKIQRTERGDSAVYLCASSSYSRQGEDYGYTFGSGTRLTVV.

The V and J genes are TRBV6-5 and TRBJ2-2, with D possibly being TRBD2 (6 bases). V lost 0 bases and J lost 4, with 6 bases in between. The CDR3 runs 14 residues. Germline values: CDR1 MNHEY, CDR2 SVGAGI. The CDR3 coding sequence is TGTGCCAGCAGTTACTCGGGAGGCACCGGGGAGCTGTTTTTT. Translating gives CASSYSGGTGELFF.

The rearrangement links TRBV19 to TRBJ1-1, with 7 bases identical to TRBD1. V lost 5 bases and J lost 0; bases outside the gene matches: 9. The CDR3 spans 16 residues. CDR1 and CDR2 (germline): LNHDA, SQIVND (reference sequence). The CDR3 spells CASSVRDSLLNTEAFF. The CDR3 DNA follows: TGTGCCAGTAGTGTCCGGGACAGCCTCTTGAACACTGAAGCTTTCTTT.

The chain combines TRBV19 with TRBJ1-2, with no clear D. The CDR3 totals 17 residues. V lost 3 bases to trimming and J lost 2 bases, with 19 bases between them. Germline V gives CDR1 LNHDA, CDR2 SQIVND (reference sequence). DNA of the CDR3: TGTGCCAGTAGTATCTTACCGGGAAGCTCGACAAACTATGGCTACACCTTC. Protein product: CASSILPGSSTNYGYTF. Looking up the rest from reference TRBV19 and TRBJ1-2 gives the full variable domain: DGGITQSPKYLFRKEGQNVTLSCEQNLNHDAMYWYRQDPGQGLRLIYYSQIVNDFQKGDIAEGYSVSREKKESFPLTVTSAQKNPTAFYLCASSILPGSSTNYGYTFGSGTRLTVV.

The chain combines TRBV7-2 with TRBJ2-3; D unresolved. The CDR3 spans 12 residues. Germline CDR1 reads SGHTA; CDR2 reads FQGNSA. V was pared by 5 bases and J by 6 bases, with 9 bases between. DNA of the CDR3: TGTGCCAGCAGCGGGCGACGGGATACGCAGTATTTT. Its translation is CASSGRRDTQYF. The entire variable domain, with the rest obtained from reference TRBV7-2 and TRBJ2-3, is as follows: GAGVSQSPSNKVTEKGKDVELRCDPISGHTALYWYRQSLGQGLEFLIYFQGNSAPDKSGLPSDRFSAERTGGSVSTLTIQRTQQEDSAVYLCASSGRRDTQYFGPGTRLTVL.

The CDR3 region is CASSQPGLAGGAVTEQYF. As DNA, the CDR3 is TGTGCCAGCAGTCAACCCGGACTAGCGGGAGGAGCTGTCACCGAGCAGTACTTC. This rearrangement joins TRBV6-6 to TRBJ2-7, with 14 bases lining up with TRBD2. Germline CDR1 and CDR2: MNHNY and SVGAGI (reference sequence). V shed 5 bases, J shed 6 bases, and the junction held 15 bases outside the gene matches. The CDR3 runs 18 residues.